This T cell receptor beta chain was recovered during a study of T cell responses to AZD1222 COVID-19 vaccine. The study's findings and limits: Donors in the cohort were predominantly white British and more often female, and clonal diversity was possibly underestimated. Reports indicate that nearly half of spike-specific TCRs are directed at unmutated variant regions. Repertoire sampling was restricted to post-peak T cell response timepoints. An increase in Spike-specific TCR breadth and depth was observed after two AZD1222 doses.

There are a few counts of this clone. Its cognate antigen is unknown. TCRdb's copy holds only in-frame clones and misses some; the assay was immunoSEQ multiplex PCR. The sample consists of around 170,000 clones, 88% of them appearing once. This receptor was obtained from an adult who received the AZD1222 COVID-19 vaccine. Sample: peripheral blood, taken 28 days after the second AZD1222 dose.

CDR3 residues: CAITRDRGYGYTF. CDR3 DNA sequence: TGTGCCATTACCCGGGACAGGGGTTATGGCTACACCTTC. This rearrangement joins TRBV2 to TRBJ1-2; 10 nucleotides align to TRBD1. Germline V CDR1 and CDR2: SNHLY, FYNNEI. J was trimmed by 5 bases and V by 10 bases; bases with no gene match: 7. This CDR3 has 13 residues.